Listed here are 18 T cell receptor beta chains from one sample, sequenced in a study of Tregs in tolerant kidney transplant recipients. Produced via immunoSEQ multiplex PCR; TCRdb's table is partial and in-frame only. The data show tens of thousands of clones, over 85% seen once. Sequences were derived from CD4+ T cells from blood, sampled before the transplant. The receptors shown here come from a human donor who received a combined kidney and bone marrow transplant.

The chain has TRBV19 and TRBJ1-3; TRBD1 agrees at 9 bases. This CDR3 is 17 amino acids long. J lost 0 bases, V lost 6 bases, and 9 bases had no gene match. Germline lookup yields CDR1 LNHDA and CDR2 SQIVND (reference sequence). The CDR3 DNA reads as TGTGCCAGTAGCAAAGCGGGACAGGGAAACTCTGGAAACACCATATATTTT. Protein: CASSKAGQGNSGNTIYF. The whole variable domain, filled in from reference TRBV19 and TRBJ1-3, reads DGGITQSPKYLFRKEGQNVTLSCEQNLNHDAMYWYRQDPGQGLRLIYYSQIVNDFQKGDIAEGYSVSREKKESFPLTVTSAQKNPTAFYLCASSKAGQGNSGNTIYFGEGSWLTVV.

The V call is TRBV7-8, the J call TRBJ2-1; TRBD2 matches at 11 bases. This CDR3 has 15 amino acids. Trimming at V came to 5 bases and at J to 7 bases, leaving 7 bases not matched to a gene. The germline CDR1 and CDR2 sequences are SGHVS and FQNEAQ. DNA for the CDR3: TGTGCCAGCAGCCTTAGCGGGAGGGTGGGGAATGAGCAGTTCTTC. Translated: CASSLSGRVGNEQFF.

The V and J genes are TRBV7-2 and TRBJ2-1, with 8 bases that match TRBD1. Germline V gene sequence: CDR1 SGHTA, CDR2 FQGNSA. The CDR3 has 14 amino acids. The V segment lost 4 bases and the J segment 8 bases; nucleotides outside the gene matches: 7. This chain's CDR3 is CASSSQDRDYEQFF. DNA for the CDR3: TGTGCCAGCAGCTCCCAGGACAGGGATTATGAGCAGTTCTTC.

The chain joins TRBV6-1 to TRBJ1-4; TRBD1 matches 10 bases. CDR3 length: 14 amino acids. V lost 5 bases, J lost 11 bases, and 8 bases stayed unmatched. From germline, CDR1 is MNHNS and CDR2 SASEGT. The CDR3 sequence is CASSPRQGAYKLFF. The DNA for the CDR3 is TGTGCCAGCAGTCCTCGACAGGGGGCGTATAAACTGTTTTTT.

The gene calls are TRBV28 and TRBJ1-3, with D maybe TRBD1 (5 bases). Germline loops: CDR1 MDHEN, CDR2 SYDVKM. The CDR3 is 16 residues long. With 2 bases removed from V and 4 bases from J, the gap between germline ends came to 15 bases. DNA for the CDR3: TGTGCCAGCAGTTTAGAGGGACTAGAGGGAGGAAACACCATATATTTT. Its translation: CASSLEGLEGGNTIYF.

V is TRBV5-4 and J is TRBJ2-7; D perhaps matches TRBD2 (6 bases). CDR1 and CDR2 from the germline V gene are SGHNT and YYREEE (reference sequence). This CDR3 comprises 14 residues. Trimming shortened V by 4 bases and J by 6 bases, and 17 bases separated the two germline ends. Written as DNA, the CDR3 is TGTGCCAGCAGCCTTCGGACGGGGGTTCCCGAGCAGTACTTC. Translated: CASSLRTGVPEQYF.

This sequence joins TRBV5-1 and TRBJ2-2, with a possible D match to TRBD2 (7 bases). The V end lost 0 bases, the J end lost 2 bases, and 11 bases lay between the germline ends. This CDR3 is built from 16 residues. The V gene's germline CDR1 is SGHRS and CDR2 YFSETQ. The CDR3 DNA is TGCGCCAGCAGCTTGGGGCGGGGGCCAAACACCGGGGAGCTGTTTTTT. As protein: CASSLGRGPNTGELFF.

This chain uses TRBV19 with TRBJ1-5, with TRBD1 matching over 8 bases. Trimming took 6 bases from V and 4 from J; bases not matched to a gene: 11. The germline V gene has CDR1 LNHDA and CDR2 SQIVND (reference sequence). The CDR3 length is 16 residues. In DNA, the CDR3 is TGTGCCAGTAGGAACATTTTCGGGACAGGAAATCAGCCCCAGCATTTT. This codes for CASRNIFGTGNQPQHF.

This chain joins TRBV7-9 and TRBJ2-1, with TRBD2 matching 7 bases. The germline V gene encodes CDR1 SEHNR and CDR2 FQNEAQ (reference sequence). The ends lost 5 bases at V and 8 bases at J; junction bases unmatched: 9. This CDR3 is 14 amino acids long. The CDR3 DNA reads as TGTGCCAGCAGCCTCGCGGGAGCTGGCGATGAGCAGTTCTTC. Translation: CASSLAGAGDEQFF.

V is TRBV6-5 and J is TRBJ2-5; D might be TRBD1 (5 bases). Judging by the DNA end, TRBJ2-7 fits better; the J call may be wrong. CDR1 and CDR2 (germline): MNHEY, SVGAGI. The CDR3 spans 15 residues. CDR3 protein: CASSYSPGQVGEQYF. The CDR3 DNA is TGTGCCAGCAGTTACTCCCCAGGGCAGGTTGGCGAGCAGTACTTC.

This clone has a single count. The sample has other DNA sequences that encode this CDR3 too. The CDR3 bases are TGCAGTGCTAGAGCGGGAGATACGCAGTATTTT. As protein: CSARAGDTQYF. The V call is TRBV20-1, the J call TRBJ2-3; D is ambiguous. The CDR3 is 11 amino acids. V lost 1 base, J lost 5 bases, and 4 bases lay in between. Per germline, CDR1 DFQATT and CDR2 SNEGSKA (reference sequence).

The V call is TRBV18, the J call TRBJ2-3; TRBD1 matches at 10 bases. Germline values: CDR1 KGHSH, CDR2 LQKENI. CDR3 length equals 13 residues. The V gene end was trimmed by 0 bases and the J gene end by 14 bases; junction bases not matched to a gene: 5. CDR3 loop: CASSPPARDRGYF. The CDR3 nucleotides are TGTGCCAGCTCACCACCGGCAAGGGACAGGGGGTATTTT.

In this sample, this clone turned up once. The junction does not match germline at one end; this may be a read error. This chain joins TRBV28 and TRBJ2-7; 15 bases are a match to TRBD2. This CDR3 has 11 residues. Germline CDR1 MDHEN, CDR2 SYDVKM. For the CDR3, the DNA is TGTGCCACCTGGACTAGCGGGGGGGCCGGATTC. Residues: CATWTSGGAGF.

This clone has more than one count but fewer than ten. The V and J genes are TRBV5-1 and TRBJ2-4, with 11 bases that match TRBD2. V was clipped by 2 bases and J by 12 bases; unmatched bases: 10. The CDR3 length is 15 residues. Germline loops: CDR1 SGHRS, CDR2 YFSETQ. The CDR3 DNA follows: TGCGCCAGCAGCTTACCTGGACTAGCGGGTGAAGATCAGTACTTC. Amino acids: CASSLPGLAGEDQYF.

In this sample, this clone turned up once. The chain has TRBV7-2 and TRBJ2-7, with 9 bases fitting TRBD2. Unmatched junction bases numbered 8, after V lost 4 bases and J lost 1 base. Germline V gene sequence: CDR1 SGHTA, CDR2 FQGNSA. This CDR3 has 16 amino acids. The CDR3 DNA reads TGTGCCAGCAGCTATACTAGCGGGTGGGGATCCTACGAGCAGTACTTC. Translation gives CASSYTSGWGSYEQYF.

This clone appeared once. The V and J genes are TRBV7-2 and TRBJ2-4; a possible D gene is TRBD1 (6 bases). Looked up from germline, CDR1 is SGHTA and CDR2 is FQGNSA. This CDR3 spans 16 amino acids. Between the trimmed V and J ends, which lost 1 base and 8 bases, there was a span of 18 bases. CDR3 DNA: TGTGCCAGCAGCTTAGAAGGGGCGAGGGGGATGGACATTCAGTACTTC. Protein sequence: CASSLEGARGMDIQYF.

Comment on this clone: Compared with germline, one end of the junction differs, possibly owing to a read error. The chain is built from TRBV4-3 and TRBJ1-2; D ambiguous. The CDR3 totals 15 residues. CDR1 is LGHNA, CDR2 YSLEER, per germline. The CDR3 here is CASSKDVRGVSGYTF. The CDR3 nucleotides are TGCGCCAGCAGCAAAGATGTACGGGGAGTCAGTGGCTACACCTTC.

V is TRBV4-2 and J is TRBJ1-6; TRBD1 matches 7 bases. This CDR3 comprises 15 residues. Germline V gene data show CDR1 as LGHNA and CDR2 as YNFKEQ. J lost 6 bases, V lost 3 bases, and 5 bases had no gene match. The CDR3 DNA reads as TGTGCCAGCAGCCAGGCCGACAGGGCTAATTCACCCCTCCACTTT. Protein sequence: CASSQADRANSPLHF.